This T cell receptor (beta chain) was documented in a study of regulatory T cells in long-lasting Graves disease. Study in general: Antithyroid drug intake by newly diagnosed Graves' patients had lasted under 3 months. General observations from the study: Compared with new cases, persistent Graves' patients showed reduced TCR diversity.

Remarks on this clonotype: No antigen is known for it.

Time point indicated: newly diagnosed GD, antithyroid drugs for less than 3 months. PBMCs provided the RNA from which the TCR library was made. EDTA tubes were used for drawing around 9 milliliters of peripheral blood. Looked up from germline, CDR1 is MDHEN and CDR2 is SYDVKM. The CDR3 totals 14 residues. V was shortened by 8 bases and J by 0 bases, with 13 bases between the two germline ends. Construction of the TCR beta libraries employed iRepertoire HTBI primers in conjunction with Arm-PCR of CDR3 regions. TCRdb re-called the multiplex PCR reads through MiXCR, storing one row per CDR3 protein. The repertoire includes about half a million distinct CDR3 sequences, approximately 12% of them detected once, and around 10% sits in the top ten. The data also belong to a second study, concerning T cells in Graves' hyperthyroidism and ophthalmopathy. From that report: HTBI primers drove first-round RT-PCR of the TCR CDR3.

The clonotype comes from a woman aged 25 to 39 with Graves disease. The gene calls are TRBV28 and TRBJ1-1; possible D gene TRBD1, 5 bases. The sequences come from peripheral blood mononuclear cells (PBMCs), collected at new diagnosis, from a patient treated with antithyroid drugs. Here the CDR3 DNA reads TGTGCCAGCGGACCTGGGGGGGTGAACACTGAAGCTTTCTTT. It codes for CASGPGGVNTEAFF.